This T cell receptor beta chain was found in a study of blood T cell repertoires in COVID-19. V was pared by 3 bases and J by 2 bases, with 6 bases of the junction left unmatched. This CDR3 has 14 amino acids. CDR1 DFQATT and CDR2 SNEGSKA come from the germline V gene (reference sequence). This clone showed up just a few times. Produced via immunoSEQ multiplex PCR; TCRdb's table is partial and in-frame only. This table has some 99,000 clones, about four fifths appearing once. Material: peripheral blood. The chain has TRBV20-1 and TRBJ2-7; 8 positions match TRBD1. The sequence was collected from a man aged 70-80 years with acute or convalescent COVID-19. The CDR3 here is CSASTGTGAYEQYF. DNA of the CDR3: TGCAGTGCTAGTACTGGGACAGGAGCCTACGAGCAGTACTTC.